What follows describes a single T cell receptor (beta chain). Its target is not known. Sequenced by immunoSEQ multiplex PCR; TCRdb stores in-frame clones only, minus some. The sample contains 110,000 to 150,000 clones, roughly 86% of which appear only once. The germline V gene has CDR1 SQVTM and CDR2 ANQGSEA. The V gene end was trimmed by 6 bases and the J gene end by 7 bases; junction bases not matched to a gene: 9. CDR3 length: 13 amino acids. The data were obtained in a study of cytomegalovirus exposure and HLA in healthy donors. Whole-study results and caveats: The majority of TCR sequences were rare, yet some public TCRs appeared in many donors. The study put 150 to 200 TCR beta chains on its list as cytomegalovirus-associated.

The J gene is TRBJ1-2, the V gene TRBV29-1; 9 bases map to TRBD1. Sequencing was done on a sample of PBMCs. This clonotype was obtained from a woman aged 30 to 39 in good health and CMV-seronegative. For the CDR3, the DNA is TGCAGCGTGGGGATCACAGGGGGCCGTGGCTACACCTTC. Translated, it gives CSVGITGGRGYTF.